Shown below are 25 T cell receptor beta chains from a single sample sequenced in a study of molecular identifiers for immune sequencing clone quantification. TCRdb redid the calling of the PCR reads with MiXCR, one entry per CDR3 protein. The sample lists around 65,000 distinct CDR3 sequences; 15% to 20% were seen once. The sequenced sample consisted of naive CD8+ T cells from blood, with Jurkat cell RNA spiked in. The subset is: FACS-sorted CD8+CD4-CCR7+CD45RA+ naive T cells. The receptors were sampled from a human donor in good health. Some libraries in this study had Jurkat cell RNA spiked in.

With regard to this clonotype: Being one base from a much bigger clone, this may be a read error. The CDR3 bases are TGTGCCAGCAGTTACAGAGGCACCGGGGAGCTGGTTTTT. Protein product: CASSYRGTGELVF. This chain uses TRBV27 with TRBJ2-2; possibly TRBD2 for D (5 bases). This CDR3 contains 13 residues. Germline V gene sequence: CDR1 MNHEY, CDR2 SMNVEV (reference sequence).

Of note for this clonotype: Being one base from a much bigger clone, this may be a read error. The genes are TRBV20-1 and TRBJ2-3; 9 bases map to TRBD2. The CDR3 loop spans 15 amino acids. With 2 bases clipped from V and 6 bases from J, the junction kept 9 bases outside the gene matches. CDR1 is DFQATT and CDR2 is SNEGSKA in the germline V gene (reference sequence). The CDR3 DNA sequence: TGCAGTGCTAGAAGGGCTAGCGGGACGGAGGATACGCAGTATTTT. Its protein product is CSARRASGTEDTQYF.

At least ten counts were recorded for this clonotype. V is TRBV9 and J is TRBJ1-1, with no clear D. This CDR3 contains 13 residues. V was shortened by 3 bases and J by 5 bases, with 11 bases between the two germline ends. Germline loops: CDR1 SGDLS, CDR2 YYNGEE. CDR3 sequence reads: CASSAIHPTEAFF. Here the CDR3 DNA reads TGTGCCAGCAGCGCCATCCATCCGACTGAAGCTTTCTTT.

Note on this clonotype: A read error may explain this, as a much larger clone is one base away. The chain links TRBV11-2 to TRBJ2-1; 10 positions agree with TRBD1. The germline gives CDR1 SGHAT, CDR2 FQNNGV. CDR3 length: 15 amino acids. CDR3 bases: TGTGCCGGCAGCTTAGAGGGACAGGGGAGCGATGAGCAGTTCTTC. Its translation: CAGSLEGQGSDEQFF.

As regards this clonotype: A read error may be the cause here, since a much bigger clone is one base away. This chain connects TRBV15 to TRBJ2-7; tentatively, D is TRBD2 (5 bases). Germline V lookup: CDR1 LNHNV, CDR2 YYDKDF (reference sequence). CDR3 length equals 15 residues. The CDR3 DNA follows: TGTGCCACCAGCAGTTCGCTAGCTGGTAGCTACGAGCGGTACTTC. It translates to CATSSSLAGSYERYF.

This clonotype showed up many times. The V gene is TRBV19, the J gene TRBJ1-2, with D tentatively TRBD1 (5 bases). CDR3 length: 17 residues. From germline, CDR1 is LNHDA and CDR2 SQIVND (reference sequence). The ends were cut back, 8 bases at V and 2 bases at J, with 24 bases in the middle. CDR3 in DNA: TGTGCCAGTCTTGGGGCGACGGATAACTTTCCGAACTATGGCTACACCTTC. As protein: CASLGATDNFPNYGYTF.

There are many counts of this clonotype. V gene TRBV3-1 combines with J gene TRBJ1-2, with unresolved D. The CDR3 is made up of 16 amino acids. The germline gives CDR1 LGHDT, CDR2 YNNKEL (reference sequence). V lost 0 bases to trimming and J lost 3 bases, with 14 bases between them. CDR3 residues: CASSQDEEAAHYGYTF. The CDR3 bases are TGTGCCAGCAGCCAAGATGAGGAAGCAGCCCACTATGGCTACACCTTC. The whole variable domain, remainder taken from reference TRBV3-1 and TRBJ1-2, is DTAVSQTPKYLVTQMGNDKSIKCEQNLGHDTMYWYKQDSKKFLKIMFSYNNKELIINETVPNRFSPKSPDKAHLNLHINSLELGDSAVYFCASSQDEEAAHYGYTFGSGTRLTVV.

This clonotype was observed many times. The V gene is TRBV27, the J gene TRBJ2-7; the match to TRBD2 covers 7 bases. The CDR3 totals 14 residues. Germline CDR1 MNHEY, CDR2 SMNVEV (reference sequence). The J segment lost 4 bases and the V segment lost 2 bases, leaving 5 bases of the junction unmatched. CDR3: CASSLTSERYEQYF. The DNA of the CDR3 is TGTGCCAGCAGTTTAACTAGCGAGCGGTACGAGCAGTACTTC.

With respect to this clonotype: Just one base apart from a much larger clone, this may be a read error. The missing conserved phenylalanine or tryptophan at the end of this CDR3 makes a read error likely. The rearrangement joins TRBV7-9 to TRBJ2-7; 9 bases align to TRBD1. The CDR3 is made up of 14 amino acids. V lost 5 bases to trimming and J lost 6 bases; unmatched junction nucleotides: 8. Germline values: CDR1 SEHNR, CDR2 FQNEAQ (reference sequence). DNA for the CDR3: TGTGCCAGCAGCCTCCGGGACAGGGAATTCGAGCAGTACATC. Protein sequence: CASSLRDREFEQYI.

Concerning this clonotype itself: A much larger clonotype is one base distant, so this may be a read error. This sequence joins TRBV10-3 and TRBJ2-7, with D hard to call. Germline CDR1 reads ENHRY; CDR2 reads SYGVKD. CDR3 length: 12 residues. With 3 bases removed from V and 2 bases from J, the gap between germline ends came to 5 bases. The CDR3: CAISDAAYEQYF. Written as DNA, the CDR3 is TGTGCCATCAGTGACGCCGCCTACGAGCAGTACTTC.

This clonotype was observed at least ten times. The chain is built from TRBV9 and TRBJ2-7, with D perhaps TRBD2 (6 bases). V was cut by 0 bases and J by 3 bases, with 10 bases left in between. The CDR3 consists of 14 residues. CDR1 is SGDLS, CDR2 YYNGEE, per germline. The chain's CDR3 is CASSVGGVDYEQYF. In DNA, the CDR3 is TGTGCCAGCAGCGTAGGCGGGGTTGACTACGAGCAGTACTTC.

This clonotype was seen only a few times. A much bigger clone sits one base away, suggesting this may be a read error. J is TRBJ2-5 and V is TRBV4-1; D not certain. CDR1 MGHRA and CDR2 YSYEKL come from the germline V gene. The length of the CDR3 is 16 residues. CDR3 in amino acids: CATSSVGVVIQETQCF. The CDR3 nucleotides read TGCGCCACGTCAAGTGTCGGTGTCGTGATTCAAGAGACCCAGTGCTTC.

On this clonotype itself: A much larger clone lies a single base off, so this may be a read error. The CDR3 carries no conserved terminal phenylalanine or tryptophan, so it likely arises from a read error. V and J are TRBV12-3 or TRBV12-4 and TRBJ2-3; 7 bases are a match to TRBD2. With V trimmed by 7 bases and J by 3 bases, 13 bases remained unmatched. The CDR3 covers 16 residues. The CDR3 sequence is CASTDYQREGTDTQYL. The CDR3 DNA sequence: TGTGCCAGCACCGATTATCAGAGGGAGGGTACAGATACGCAGTATCTT.

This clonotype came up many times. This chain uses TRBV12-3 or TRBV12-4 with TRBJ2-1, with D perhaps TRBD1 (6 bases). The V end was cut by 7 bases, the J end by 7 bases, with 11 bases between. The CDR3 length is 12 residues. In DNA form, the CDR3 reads TGTGCCAGCACCCGGGGACAAAATGAGCAGTTCTTC. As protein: CASTRGQNEQFF.

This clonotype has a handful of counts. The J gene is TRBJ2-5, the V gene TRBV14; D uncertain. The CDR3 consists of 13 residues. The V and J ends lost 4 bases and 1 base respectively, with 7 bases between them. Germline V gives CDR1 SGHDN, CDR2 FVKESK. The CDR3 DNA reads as TGTGCCAGCAGCCGTATGAGCCAAGAGACCCAGTACTTC. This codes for CASSRMSQETQYF.

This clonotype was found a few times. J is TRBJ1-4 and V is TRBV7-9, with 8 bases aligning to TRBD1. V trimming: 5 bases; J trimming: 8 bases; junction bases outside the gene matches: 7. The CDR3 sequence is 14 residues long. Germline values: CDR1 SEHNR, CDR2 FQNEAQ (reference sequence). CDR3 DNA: TGTGCCAGCAGCCCTGGACAGGGATGGGAAAAACTGTTTTTT. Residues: CASSPGQGWEKLFF. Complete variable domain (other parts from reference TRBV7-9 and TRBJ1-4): DTGVSQNPRHKITKRGQNVTFRCDPISEHNRLYWYRQTLGQGPEFLTYFQNEAQLEKSRLLSDRFSAERPKGSFSTLEIQRTEQGDSAMYLCASSPGQGWEKLFFGSGTQLSVL.

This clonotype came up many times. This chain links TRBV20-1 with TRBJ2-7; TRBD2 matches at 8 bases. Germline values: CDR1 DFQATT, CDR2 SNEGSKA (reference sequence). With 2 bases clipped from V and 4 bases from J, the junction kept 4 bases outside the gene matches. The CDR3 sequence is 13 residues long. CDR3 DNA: TGCAGTGCTAGAAGAGCGGGAGCTTACGAGCAGTACTTC. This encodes CSARRAGAYEQYF.

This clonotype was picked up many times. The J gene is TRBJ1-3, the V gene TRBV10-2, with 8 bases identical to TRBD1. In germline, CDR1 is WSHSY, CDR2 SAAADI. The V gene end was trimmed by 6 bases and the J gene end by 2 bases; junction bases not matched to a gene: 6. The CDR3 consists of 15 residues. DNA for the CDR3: TGCGCCAGCAGACCCGGGACAGGCGCTGGAAACACCATATATTTT. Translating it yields CASRPGTGAGNTIYF.

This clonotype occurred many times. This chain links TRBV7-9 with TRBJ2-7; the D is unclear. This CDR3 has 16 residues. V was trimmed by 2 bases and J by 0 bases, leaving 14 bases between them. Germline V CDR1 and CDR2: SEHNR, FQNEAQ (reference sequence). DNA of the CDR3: TGTGCCAGCAGCTTAATGTCTGCCGCCAGCTCCTACGAGCAGTACTTC. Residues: CASSLMSAASSYEQYF.

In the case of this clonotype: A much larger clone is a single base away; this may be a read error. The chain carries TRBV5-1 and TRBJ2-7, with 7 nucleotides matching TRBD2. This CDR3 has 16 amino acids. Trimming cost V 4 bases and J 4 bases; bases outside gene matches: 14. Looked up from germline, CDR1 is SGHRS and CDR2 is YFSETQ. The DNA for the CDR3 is TGCGCCAGCAGCGGGAAGCGGGATACTACTACGTACGAGCAGTACTTC. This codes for CASSGKRDTTTYEQYF.

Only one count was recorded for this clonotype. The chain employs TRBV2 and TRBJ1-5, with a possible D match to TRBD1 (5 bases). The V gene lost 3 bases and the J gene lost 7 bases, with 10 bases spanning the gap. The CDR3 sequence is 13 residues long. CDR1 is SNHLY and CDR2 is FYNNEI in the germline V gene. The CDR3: CASSEGGVQPQHF. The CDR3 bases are TGTGCCAGCAGTGAGGGGGGGGTGCAGCCCCAGCATTTT.

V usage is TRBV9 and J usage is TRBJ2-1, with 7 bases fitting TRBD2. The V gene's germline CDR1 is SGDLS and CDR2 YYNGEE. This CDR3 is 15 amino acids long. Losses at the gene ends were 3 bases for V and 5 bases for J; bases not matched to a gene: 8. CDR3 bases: TGTGCCAGCAGCGCGCCTCCGGGACTACACAATGAGCAGTTCTTC. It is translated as CASSAPPGLHNEQFF.

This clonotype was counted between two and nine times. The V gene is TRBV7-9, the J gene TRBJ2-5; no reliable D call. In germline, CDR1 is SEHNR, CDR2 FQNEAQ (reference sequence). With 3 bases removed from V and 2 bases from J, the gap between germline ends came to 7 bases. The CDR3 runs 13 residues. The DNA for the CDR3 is TGTGCCAGCAGCTTTGCACTACAAGAGACCCAGTACTTC. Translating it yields CASSFALQETQYF.

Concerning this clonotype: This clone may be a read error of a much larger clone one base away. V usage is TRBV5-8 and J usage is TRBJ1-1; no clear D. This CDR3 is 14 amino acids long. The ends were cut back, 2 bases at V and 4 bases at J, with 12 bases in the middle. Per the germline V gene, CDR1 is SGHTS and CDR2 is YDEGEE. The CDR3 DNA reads TGTGCCAGCAGCTTAAACGGGGTGGGCACTGAAGCTTTCTTT. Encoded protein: CASSLNGVGTEAFF.

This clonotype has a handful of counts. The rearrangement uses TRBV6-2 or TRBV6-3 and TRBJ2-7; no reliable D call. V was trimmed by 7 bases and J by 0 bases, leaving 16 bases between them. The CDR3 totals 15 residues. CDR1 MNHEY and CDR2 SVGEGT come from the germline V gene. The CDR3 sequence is CASTGVSHNSYEQYF. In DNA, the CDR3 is TGTGCCAGCACCGGAGTCTCACATAACTCCTACGAGCAGTACTTC.